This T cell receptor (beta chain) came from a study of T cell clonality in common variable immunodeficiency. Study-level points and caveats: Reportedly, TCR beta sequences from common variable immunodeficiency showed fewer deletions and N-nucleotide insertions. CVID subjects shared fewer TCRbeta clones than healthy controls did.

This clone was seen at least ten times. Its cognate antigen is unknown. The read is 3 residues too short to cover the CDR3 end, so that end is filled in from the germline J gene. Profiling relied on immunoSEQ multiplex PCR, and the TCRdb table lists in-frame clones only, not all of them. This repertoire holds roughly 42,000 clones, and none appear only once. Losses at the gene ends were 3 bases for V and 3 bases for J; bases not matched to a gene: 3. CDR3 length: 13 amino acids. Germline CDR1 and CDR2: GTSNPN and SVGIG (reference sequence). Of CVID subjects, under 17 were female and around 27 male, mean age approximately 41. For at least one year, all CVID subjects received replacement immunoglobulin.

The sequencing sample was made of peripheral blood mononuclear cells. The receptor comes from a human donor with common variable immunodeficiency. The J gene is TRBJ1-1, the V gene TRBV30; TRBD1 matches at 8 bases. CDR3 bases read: TGTGCCTGGAGGAACAGGGGGGACACTGAA. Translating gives CAWRNRGDTE. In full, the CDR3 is CAWRNRGDTEAFF. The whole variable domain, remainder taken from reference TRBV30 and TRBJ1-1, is SQTIHQWPATLVQPVGSPLSLECTVEGTSNPNLYWYRQAAGRGLQLLFYSVGIGQISSEVPQNLSASRPQDRQFILSSKKLLLSDSGFYLCAWRNRGDTEAFFGQGTRLTVV.